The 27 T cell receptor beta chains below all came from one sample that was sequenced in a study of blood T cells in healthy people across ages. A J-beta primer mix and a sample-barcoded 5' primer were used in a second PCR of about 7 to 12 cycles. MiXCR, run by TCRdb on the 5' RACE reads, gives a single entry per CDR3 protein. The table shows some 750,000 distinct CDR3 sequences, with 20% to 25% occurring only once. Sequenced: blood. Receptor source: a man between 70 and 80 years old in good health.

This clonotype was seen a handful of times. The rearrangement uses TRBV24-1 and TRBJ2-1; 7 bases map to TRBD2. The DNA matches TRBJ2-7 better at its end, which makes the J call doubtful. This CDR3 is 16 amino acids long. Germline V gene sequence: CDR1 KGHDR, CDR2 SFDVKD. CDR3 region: CATSDFISGTTYEQYF. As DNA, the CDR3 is TGTGCCACCAGTGATTTTATTTCAGGGACTACCTACGAGCAGTACTTC.

Here the CDR3 reads CASIALRGSYNEQFF. CDR3 nucleotide sequence: TGTGCCAGCATTGCGCTTCGAGGGTCCTACAATGAGCAGTTCTTC. The chain uses TRBV12-3 or TRBV12-4 and TRBJ2-1; D is possibly TRBD2 (5 bases). The CDR3 length is 15 residues. V was clipped by 7 bases and J by 1 base, with 14 bases between them.

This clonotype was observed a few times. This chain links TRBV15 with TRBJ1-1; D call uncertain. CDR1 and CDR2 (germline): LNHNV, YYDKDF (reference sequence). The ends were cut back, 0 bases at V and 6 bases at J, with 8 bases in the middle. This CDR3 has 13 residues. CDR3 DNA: TGTGCCACCAGCAGAGATAAGCGGGCTGAAGCTTTCTTT. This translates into CATSRDKRAEAFF.

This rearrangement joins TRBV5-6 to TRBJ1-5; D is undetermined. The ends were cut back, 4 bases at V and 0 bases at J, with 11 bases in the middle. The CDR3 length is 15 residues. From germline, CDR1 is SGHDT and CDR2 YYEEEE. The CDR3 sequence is CASSDGRNSNQPQHF. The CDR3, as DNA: TGTGCCAGCAGCGATGGACGGAATAGCAATCAGCCCCAGCATTTT.

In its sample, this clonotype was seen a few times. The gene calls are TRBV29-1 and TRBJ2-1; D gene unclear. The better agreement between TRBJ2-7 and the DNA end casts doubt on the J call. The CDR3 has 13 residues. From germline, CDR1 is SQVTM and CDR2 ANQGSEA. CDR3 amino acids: CSVEDPRDYEQYF. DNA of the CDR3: TGCAGCGTTGAAGACCCTAGAGACTACGAGCAGTACTTC.

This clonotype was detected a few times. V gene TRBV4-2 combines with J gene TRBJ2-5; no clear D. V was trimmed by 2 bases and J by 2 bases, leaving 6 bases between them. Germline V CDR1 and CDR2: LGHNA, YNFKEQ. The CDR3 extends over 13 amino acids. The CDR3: CASSQSLQETQYF. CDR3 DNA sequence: TGTGCCAGCAGCCAATCCCTGCAAGAGACCCAGTACTTC.

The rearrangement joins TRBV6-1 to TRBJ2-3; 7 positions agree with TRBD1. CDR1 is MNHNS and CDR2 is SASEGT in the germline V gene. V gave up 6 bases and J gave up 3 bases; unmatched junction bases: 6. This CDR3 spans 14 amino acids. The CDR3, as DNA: TGTGCCAGCAGGACCAGACAGGGAACAGATACGCAGTATTTT. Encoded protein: CASRTRQGTDTQYF.

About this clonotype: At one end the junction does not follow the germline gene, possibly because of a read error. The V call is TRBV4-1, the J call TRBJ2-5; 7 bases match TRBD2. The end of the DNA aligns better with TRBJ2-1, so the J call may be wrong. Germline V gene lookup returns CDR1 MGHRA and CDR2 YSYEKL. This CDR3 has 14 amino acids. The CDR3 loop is CASSHTSVDNGQFF. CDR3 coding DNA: TGCGCCAGCAGCCATACTAGCGTTGACAATGGGCAGTTCTTC.

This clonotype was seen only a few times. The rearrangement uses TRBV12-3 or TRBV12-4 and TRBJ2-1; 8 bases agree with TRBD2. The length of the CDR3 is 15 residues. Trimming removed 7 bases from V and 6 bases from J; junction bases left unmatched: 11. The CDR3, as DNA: TGTGCCAGCACCTTTCGGGGGGGACTAGGCAATGAGCAGTTCTTC. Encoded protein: CASTFRGGLGNEQFF.

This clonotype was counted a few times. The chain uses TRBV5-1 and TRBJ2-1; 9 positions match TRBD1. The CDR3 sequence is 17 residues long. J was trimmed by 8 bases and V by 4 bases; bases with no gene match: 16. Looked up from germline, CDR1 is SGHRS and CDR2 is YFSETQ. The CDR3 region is CASSAARLGQGVDEQFF. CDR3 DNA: TGCGCCAGCAGCGCCGCCAGATTGGGACAGGGTGTGGATGAGCAGTTCTTC. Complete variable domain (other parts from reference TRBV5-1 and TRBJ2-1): KAGVTQTPRYLIKTRGQQVTLSCSPISGHRSVSWYQQTPGQGLQFLFEYFSETQRNKGNFPGRFSGRQFSNSRSEMNVSTLELGDSALYLCASSAARLGQGVDEQFFGPGTRLTVL.

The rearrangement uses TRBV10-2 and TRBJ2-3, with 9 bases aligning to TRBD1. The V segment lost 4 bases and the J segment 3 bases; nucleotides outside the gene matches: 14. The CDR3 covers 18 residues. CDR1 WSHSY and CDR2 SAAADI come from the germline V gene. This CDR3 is CASSGAPLQGAITDTQYF. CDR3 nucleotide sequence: TGCGCCAGCAGTGGGGCCCCCCTACAGGGGGCGATTACAGATACGCAGTATTTT.

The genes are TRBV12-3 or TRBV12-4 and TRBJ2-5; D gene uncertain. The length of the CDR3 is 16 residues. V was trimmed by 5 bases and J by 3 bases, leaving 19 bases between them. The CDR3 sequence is CASSPSPWLTEETQYF. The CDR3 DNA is TGTGCCAGCAGTCCAAGCCCGTGGCTAACCGAAGAGACCCAGTACTTC.

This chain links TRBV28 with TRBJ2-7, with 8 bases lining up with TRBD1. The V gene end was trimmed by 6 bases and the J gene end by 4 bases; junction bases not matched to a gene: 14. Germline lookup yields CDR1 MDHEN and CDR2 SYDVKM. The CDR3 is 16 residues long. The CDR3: CASSGTGQGLLYEQYF. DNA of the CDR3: TGTGCCAGCAGCGGCACCGGACAGGGTCTATTATACGAGCAGTACTTC.

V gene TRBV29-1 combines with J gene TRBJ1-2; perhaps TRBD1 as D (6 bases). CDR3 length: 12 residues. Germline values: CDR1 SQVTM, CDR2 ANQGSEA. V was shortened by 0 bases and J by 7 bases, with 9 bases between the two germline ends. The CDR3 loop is CSVEDDRSGYTF. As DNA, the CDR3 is TGCAGCGTTGAAGATGACAGGAGTGGCTACACCTTC.

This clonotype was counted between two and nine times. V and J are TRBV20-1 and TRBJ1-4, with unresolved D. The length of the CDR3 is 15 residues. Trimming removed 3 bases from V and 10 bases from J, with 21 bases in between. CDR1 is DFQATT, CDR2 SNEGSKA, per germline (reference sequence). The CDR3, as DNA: TGCAGTGCTAGCCCCCCCCGCAGCGCGGATGGAAAACTGTTTTTT. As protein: CSASPPRSADGKLFF.

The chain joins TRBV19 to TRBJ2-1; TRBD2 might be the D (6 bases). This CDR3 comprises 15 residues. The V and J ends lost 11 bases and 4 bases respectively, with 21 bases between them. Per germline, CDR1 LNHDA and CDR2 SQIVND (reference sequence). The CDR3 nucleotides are TGTGCCGCCCAAAAGATGGCGGGGCCTTACAATGAGCAGTTCTTC. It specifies CAAQKMAGPYNEQFF.

The CDR3 coding sequence is TGCAGCTCCACAACCACGTCTAGGGCTTTGGCAGATACGCAGTATTTT. This translates into CSSTTTSRALADTQYF. The chain combines TRBV29-1 with TRBJ2-3; D gene uncertain. With 8 bases removed from V and 4 bases from J, the gap between germline ends came to 25 bases. CDR1 and CDR2 (germline): SQVTM, ANQGSEA. The CDR3 consists of 16 residues.

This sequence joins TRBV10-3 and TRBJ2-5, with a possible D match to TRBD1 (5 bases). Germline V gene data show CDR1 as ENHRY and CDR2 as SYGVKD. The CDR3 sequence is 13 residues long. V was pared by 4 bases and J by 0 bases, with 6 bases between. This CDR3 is CAISADNQETQYF. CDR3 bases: TGTGCCATCAGTGCGGACAACCAAGAGACCCAGTACTTC.

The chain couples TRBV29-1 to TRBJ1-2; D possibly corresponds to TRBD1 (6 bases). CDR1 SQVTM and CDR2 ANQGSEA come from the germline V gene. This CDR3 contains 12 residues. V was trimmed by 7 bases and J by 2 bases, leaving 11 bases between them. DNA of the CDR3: TGCAGCGCCGGGGGGCAGAACTATGGCTACACCTTC. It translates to CSAGGQNYGYTF.

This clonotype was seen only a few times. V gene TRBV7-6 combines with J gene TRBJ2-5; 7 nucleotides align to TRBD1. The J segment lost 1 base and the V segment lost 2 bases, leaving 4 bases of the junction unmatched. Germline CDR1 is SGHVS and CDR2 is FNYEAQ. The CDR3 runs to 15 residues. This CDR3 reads CASSLRGTAQETQYF. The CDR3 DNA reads TGTGCCAGCAGCTTACGAGGGACAGCCCAAGAGACCCAGTACTTC.

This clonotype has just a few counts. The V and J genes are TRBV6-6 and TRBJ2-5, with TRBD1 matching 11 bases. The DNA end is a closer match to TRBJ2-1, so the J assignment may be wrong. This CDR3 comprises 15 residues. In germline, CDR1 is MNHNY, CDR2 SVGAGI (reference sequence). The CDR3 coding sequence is TGTGCCAGCAGTACAGGGACAGGGGGTGACGGTGAGCAGTTCTTC. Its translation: CASSTGTGGDGEQFF.

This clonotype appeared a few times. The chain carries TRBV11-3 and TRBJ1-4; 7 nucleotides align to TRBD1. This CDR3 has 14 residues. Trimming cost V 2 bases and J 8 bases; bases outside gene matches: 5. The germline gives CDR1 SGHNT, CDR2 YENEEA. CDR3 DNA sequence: TGTGCCAGCAGCTTAAGGACAGGTCCCGAAAAACTGTTTTTT. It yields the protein CASSLRTGPEKLFF.

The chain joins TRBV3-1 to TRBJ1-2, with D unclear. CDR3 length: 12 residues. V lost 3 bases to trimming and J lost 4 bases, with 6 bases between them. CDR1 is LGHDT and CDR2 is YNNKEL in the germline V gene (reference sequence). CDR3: CASSQVPYGYTF. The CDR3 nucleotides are TGTGCCAGCAGCCAGGTTCCCTATGGCTACACCTTC.

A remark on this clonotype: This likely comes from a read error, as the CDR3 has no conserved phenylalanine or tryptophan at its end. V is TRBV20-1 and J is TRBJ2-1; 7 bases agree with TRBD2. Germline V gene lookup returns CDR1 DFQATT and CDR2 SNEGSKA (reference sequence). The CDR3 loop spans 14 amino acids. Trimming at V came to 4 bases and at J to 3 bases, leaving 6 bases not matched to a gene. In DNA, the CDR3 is TGCAGTGCTAAGGTGGGCGGGAGCTACAATGAGCAGTTCCTC. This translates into CSAKVGGSYNEQFL.

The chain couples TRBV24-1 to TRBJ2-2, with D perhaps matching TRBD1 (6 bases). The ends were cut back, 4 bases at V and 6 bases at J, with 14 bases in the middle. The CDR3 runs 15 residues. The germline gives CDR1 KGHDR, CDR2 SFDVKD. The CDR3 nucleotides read TGTGCCACCAGTGAGCCAGGACAGAGCGCCGGGGAGCTGTTTTTT. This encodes CATSEPGQSAGELFF.

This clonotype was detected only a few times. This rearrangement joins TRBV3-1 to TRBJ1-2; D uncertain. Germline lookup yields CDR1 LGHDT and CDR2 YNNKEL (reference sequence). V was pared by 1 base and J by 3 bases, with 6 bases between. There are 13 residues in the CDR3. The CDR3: CASSQGMDYGYTF. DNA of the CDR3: TGTGCCAGCAGCCAAGGGATGGACTATGGCTACACCTTC. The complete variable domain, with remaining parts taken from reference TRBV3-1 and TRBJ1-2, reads DTAVSQTPKYLVTQMGNDKSIKCEQNLGHDTMYWYKQDSKKFLKIMFSYNNKELIINETVPNRFSPKSPDKAHLNLHINSLELGDSAVYFCASSQGMDYGYTFGSGTRLTVV.

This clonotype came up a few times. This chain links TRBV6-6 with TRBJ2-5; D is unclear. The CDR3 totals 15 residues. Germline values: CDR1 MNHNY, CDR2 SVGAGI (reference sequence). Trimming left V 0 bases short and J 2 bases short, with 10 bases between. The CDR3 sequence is CASSYSAAPQETQYF. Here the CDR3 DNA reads TGTGCCAGCAGTTACTCTGCCGCACCGCAAGAGACCCAGTACTTC.